One and the same sample provided the 3 T cell receptor beta chains below, sequenced in a study of immune characterization of retroperitoneal liposarcoma. MiXCR was run by TCRdb on the PCR reads, yielding one entry per CDR3 protein. The data show fewer than 20,000 distinct CDR3 sequences, approximately 35% seen once. The sample was blood. Receptors originate from a male donor with retroperitoneal liposarcoma.

The rearrangement joins TRBV11-2 to TRBJ2-7; TRBD2 is a possible D gene (6 bases). Trimming removed 7 bases at V and 2 bases at J, with 9 bases between. This CDR3 is built from 12 residues. In germline, CDR1 is SGHAT, CDR2 FQNNGV. The CDR3 region is CASTPSAYEQYF. The CDR3 nucleotides read TGTGCCAGCACCCCTAGCGCCTACGAGCAGTACTTC.

This clonotype turned up a few times. The chain employs TRBV12-3 or TRBV12-4 and TRBJ2-1; D remains unclear. The CDR3 covers 13 residues. Deletions cut 3 bases from V and 5 bases from J, with 8 bases between. The CDR3 DNA reads TGTGCCAGCAGTTTTTTGACGGACAATGAGCAGTTCTTC. Its translation is CASSFLTDNEQFF.

The CDR3 bases are TGTGCCAGCAGTTTATCGACCGGCTTTTCCCGAACCTACGAGCAGTACTTC. It yields the protein CASSLSTGFSRTYEQYF. The chain is built from TRBV27 and TRBJ2-1; D gene unclear. Gene TRBJ2-7 matches the end of the DNA better, so the J call may be wrong. Germline-derived CDR1 and CDR2 are MNHEY and SMNVEV (reference sequence). CDR3 size: 17 residues.